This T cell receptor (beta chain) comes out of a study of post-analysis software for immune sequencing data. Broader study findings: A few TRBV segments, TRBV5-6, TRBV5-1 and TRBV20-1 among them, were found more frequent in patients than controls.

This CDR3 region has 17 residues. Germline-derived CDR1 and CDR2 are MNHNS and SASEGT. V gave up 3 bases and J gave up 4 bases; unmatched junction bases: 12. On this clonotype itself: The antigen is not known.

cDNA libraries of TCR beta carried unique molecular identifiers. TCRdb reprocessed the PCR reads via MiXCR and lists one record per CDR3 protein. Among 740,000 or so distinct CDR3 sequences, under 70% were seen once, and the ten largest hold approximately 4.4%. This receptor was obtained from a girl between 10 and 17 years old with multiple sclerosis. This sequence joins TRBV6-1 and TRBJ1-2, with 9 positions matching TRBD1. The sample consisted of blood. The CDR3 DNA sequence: TGTGCCAGCAGTGAGTTGCAACCGGGACAGGGTTCCTATGGCTACACCTTC. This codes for CASSELQPGQGSYGYTF.